The 20 T cell receptor beta chains listed next were all sequenced from one sample in a study of cytomegalovirus exposure and HLA in healthy donors. The PCR used 60 Vbeta and 13 Jbeta primers. Using immunoSEQ multiplex PCR, the repertoire was profiled, and TCRdb retains in-frame clones only, with some absent. This sample has 65,000 to 75,000 clones, with about 74% found just once. Sequenced input: PBMCs. All receptors come from a woman aged 60 to 75 in good health and CMV-seropositive.

The chain couples TRBV7-8 to TRBJ1-1; D is perhaps TRBD1 (6 bases). CDR1 is SGHVS and CDR2 is FQNEAQ in the germline V gene. This CDR3 has 14 residues. V lost 5 bases and J lost 5, with 15 bases in between. CDR3 loop: CASSPDRLMTEAFF. DNA for the CDR3: TGTGCCAGCAGCCCCGACAGGTTGATGACTGAAGCTTTCTTT.

The V call is TRBV6-5, the J call TRBJ2-7; 8 nucleotides agree with TRBD1. The V segment lost 4 bases and the J segment 6 bases; nucleotides outside the gene matches: 8. Germline-derived CDR1 and CDR2 are MNHEY and SVGAGI. The CDR3 extends over 14 amino acids. The DNA of the CDR3 is TGTGCCAGCAGTTTGCCGGACAGGGTCTCCGAGCAGTACTTC. Its translation: CASSLPDRVSEQYF.

The chain uses TRBV2 and TRBJ1-2, with 9 bases matching TRBD1. The CDR3 has 14 amino acids. V trimming: 11 bases; J trimming: 8 bases; junction bases outside the gene matches: 15. Germline values: CDR1 SNHLY, CDR2 FYNNEI. The CDR3 loop reads CAQQRGTGSKGYTF. The CDR3, as DNA: TGTGCCCAGCAACGTGGGACAGGGAGTAAAGGCTACACCTTC.

The V gene is TRBV5-6, the J gene TRBJ2-5; tentatively, D is TRBD1 (6 bases). The CDR3 totals 13 residues. Deletions cut 2 bases from V and 5 bases from J, with 10 bases between. Germline values: CDR1 SGHDT, CDR2 YYEEEE. This chain's CDR3 is CASSFRGEETQYF. The CDR3 region has the DNA TGTGCCAGCAGCTTCAGGGGAGAGGAGACCCAGTACTTC.

The chain couples TRBV5-1 to TRBJ2-5; 9 bases agree with TRBD2. J lost 3 bases, V lost 0 bases, and 6 bases had no gene match. The CDR3 spans 16 residues. Germline V gives CDR1 SGHRS, CDR2 YFSETQ. CDR3 nucleotide sequence: TGCGCCAGCAGCTTGGCGCCTAGCGGGGCCAAAGAGACCCAGTACTTC. Encoded protein: CASSLAPSGAKETQYF.

The V gene is TRBV5-5, the J gene TRBJ2-7, with 11 positions matching TRBD2. The CDR3 runs to 14 residues. From germline, CDR1 is SGHKS and CDR2 YYEKEE (reference sequence). With 3 bases clipped from V and 4 bases from J, the junction kept 3 bases outside the gene matches. CDR3 DNA: TGTGCCAGCAGCTCGGGACTAGCGGAATACGAGCAGTACTTC. Protein sequence: CASSSGLAEYEQYF.

The chain joins TRBV2 to TRBJ2-1, with no clear D. The V end was cut by 10 bases, the J end by 0 bases, with 16 bases between. Germline CDR1 and CDR2: SNHLY and FYNNEI. CDR3 length: 15 residues. The CDR3 coding sequence is TGTGCCATCACCTTCAGCGCCCACTCCTACAATGAGCAGTTCTTC. Translating it yields CAITFSAHSYNEQFF.

The genes are TRBV6-6 and TRBJ2-1, with 8 bases identical to TRBD2. CDR1 MNHNY and CDR2 SVGAGI come from the germline V gene (reference sequence). V lost 7 bases, J lost 6 bases, and 14 bases stayed unmatched. The CDR3 loop spans 16 amino acids. CDR3 DNA: TGTGCCAGCACCGAGGCCGTGGCGGGGGGCCCCAATGAGCAGTTCTTC. Protein: CASTEAVAGGPNEQFF.

The chain links TRBV6-6 to TRBJ1-5; no clear D. V was clipped by 5 bases and J by 4 bases, with 6 bases between them. The germline CDR1 and CDR2 sequences are MNHNY and SVGAGI (reference sequence). This CDR3 spans 12 amino acids. CDR3 bases: TGTGCCAGCAGTACGAGTAATCAGCCCCAGCATTTT. Its protein is CASSTSNQPQHF.

This clone was seen only once. The rearrangement joins TRBV4-1 to TRBJ2-3; 9 bases match TRBD2. Trimming at V came to 0 bases and at J to 3 bases, leaving 4 bases not matched to a gene. Germline assignment: CDR1 MGHRA and CDR2 YSYEKL. The CDR3 length is 16 residues. The CDR3 protein is CASSQDPSGDTDTQYF. The CDR3 nucleotides read TGCGCCAGCAGCCAAGATCCTAGCGGGGATACAGATACGCAGTATTTT.

V and J are TRBV9 and TRBJ2-5, with 7 bases lining up with TRBD2. This CDR3 has 16 amino acids. CDR1 and CDR2 (germline): SGDLS, YYNGEE. V lost 0 bases and J lost 1; bases outside the gene matches: 6. The CDR3 DNA reads as TGTGCCAGCAGCGTAGGGTCACTAGCGCCCCAAGAGACCCAGTACTTC. Translating it yields CASSVGSLAPQETQYF.

This clone came up many times. The chain employs TRBV29-1 and TRBJ1-1; TRBD1 matches 8 bases. The CDR3 consists of 15 residues. Germline V gene data show CDR1 as SQVTM and CDR2 as ANQGSEA. V shed 6 bases, J shed 4 bases, and the junction held 13 bases outside the gene matches. CDR3 DNA: TGCAGCGTGCAACAGGGGGGGACGGGGGCCACTGAAGCTTTCTTT. This codes for CSVQQGGTGATEAFF.

The gene calls are TRBV5-1 and TRBJ2-1, with D uncertain. V lost 0 bases and J 0 bases, leaving 10 bases between the germline ends. The CDR3 totals 16 residues. Germline CDR1 reads SGHRS; CDR2 reads YFSETQ. The CDR3 is CASSLDPPSSYNEQFF. CDR3 in DNA: TGCGCCAGCAGCTTGGACCCCCCTAGCTCCTACAATGAGCAGTTCTTC.

This clone was counted only a few times. The chain is built from TRBV12-5 and TRBJ2-6; D possibly corresponds to TRBD1 (6 bases). In germline, CDR1 is LGHNT, CDR2 FRNRAP. Trimming cost V 6 bases and J 0 bases, with 15 bases left between them. The CDR3 has 17 amino acids. The DNA of the CDR3 is TGTGCTAGTGGGATCCGAACAGGGAACTCTGGGGCCAACGTCCTGACTTTC. It translates to CASGIRTGNSGANVLTF.

The chain couples TRBV5-6 to TRBJ2-7, with D possibly matching TRBD1 (6 bases). CDR1 and CDR2 from the germline V gene are SGHDT and YYEEEE. The CDR3 spans 14 residues. The V and J ends lost 0 bases and 5 bases respectively, with 12 bases between them. CDR3 DNA: TGTGCCAGCAGCTTGGGCAGGGGCTACCACGAGCAGTACTTC. It is translated as CASSLGRGYHEQYF.

This clone was seen more than once but under ten times. The J gene is TRBJ2-5, the V gene TRBV4-2, with D possibly matching TRBD2 (6 bases). Trimming pared 4 bases from V and 2 bases from J, leaving 20 bases between. This CDR3 spans 17 amino acids. Germline V CDR1 and CDR2: LGHNA, YNFKEQ. The CDR3 region has the DNA TGTGCCAGCAGCCCTAGACTCTCCGGGACTCGTCAAGAGACCCAGTACTTC. This encodes CASSPRLSGTRQETQYF.

The rearrangement joins TRBV11-1 to TRBJ2-7; D not resolved. Germline values: CDR1 SGHAT, CDR2 FQDESV (reference sequence). The CDR3 runs to 13 residues. V was clipped by 1 base and J by 0 bases, with 4 bases between them. The CDR3 sequence: CASSLDISYEQYF. The CDR3 coding sequence is TGTGCCAGCAGCTTAGACATCTCCTACGAGCAGTACTTC.

This chain connects TRBV30 to TRBJ2-1; 10 bases are a match to TRBD1. Trimming cost V 5 bases and J 4 bases; bases outside gene matches: 8. Germline loops: CDR1 GTSNPN, CDR2 SVGIG (reference sequence). The CDR3 has 15 amino acids. CDR3 nucleotides: TGTGCCTGGCGAAAGGACAGGGGGGTGTACAATGAGCAGTTCTTC. Translation gives CAWRKDRGVYNEQFF.

The V gene is TRBV11-2, the J gene TRBJ2-1, with 10 bases matching TRBD2. Looked up from germline, CDR1 is SGHAT and CDR2 is FQNNGV. CDR3 length: 17 amino acids. V lost 4 bases and J lost 7; bases outside the gene matches: 13. The CDR3 here is CASSSNPRAGGRNEQFF. The CDR3, as DNA: TGTGCCAGCAGCTCCAATCCCCGAGCGGGGGGGCGTAATGAGCAGTTCTTC.

This clone was observed once. This rearrangement joins TRBV4-1 to TRBJ2-3, with TRBD1 identical over 7 bases. Germline V gene data show CDR1 as MGHRA and CDR2 as YSYEKL. This CDR3 comprises 15 residues. V dropped 0 bases and J dropped 1; count of bases not matched to a gene: 1. The DNA of the CDR3 is TGCGCCAGCAGCCAAGATGGGACAGGCACAGATACGCAGTATTTT. It codes for CASSQDGTGTDTQYF.